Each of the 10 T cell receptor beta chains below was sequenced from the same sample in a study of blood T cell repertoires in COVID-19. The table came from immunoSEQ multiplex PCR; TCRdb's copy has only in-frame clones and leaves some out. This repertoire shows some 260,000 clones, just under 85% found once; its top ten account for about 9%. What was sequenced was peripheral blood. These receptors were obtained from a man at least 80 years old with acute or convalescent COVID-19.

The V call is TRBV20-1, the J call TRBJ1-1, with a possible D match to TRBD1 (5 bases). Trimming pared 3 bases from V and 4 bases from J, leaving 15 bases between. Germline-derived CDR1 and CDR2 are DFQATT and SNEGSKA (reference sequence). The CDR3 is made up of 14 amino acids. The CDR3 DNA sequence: TGCAGTGCTAGTGCCGGGGGGATCCCCACTGAAGCTTTCTTT. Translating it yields CSASAGGIPTEAFF.

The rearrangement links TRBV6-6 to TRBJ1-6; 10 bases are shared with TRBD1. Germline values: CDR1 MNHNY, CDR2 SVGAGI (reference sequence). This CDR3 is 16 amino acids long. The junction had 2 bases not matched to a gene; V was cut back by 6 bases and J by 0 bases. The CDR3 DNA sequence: TGTGCCAGCAGCGGGACAGGGGCCTCCTATAATTCACCCCTCCACTTT. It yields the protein CASSGTGASYNSPLHF.

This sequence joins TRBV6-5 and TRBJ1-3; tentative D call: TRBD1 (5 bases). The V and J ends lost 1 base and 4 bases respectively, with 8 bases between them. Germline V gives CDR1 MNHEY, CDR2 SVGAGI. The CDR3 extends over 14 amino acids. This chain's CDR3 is CASSYFRGGNTIYF. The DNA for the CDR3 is TGTGCCAGCAGTTACTTTAGGGGAGGAAACACCATATATTTT.

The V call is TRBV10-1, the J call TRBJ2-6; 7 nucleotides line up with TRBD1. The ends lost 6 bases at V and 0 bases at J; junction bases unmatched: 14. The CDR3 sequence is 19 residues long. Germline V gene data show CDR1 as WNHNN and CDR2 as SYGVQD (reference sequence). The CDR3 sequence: CASRIPGKGGLSGANVLTF. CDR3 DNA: TGCGCCAGCAGGATCCCCGGGAAAGGGGGCCTCTCTGGGGCCAACGTCCTGACTTTC.

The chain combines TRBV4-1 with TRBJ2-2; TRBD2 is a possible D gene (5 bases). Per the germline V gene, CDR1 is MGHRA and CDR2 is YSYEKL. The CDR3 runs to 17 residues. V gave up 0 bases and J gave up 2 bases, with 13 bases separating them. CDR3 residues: CASSQDPQRINTGELFF. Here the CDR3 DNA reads TGCGCCAGCAGCCAAGACCCCCAGCGGATCAACACCGGGGAGCTGTTTTTT.

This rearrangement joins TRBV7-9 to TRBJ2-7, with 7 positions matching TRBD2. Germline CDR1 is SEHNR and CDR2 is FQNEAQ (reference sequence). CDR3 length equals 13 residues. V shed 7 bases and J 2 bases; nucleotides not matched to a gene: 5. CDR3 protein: CASTTSETYEQYF. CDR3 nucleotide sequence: TGTGCCAGCACCACTAGCGAAACCTACGAGCAGTACTTC.

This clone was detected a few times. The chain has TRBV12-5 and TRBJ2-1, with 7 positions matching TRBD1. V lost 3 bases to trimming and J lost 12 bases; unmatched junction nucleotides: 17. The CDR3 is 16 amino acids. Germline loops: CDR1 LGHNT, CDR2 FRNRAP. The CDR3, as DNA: TGTGCTAGTGGTTTTTTTCGGACAGGTTGGAACAGCGGGCAGTTCTTC. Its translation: CASGFFRTGWNSGQFF.

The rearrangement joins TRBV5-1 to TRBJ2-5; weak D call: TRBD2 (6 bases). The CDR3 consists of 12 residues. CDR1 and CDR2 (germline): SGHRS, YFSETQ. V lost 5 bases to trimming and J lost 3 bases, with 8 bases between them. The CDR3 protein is CASRGLKETQYF. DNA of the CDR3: TGCGCCAGCAGGGGACTGAAAGAGACCCAGTACTTC.

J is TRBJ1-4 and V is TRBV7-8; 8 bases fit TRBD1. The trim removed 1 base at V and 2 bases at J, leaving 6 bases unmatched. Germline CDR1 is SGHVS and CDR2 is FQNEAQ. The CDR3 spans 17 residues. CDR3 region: CASSLEGRGPTNEKLFF. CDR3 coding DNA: TGTGCCAGCAGCTTAGAAGGCAGGGGGCCTACTAATGAAAAACTGTTTTTT.

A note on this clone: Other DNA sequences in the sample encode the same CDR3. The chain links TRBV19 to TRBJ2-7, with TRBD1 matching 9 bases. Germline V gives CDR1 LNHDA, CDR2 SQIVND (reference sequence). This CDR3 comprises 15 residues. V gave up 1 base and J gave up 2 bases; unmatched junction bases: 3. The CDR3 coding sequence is TGTGCCAGTAGTATAGGGGGACAGGGAACCTACGAGCAGTACTTC. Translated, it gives CASSIGGQGTYEQYF.